The 16 T cell receptor beta chains below were found in one sample sequenced in a study of CD8+ T cells in alopecia areata. The sequencing template was cDNA reverse transcribed from extracted RNA. Libraries were prepared by immunoSEQ multiplex PCR; TCRdb keeps only in-frame clonotypes and omits some of them. The sample has roughly 150,000 clones; around 58% are singletons. Sequencing used CD4+ T cells sorted from blood, obtained at week 0. The receptors here all came from a human donor with alopecia areata.

This chain uses TRBV5-1 with TRBJ1-5; TRBD1 agrees at 10 bases. Losses at the gene ends were 4 bases for V and 5 bases for J; bases not matched to a gene: 6. CDR3 length equals 15 residues. Germline V CDR1 and CDR2: SGHRS, YFSETQ. CDR3 sequence reads: CASSLTGTGDQPQHF. CDR3 sequence (DNA): TGCGCCAGCAGCCTAACCGGGACAGGGGATCAGCCCCAGCATTTT.

This clone was observed a handful of times. J is TRBJ2-7 and V is TRBV30; 9 nucleotides match TRBD1. CDR1 and CDR2 from the germline V gene are GTSNPN and SVGIG (reference sequence). V lost 4 bases, J lost 5 bases, and 6 bases stayed unmatched. This CDR3 is built from 13 residues. In nucleotides, the CDR3 is TGTGCCTGGACTGGACAGGGGTTCCACGAGCAGTACTTC. It encodes CAWTGQGFHEQYF. Variable domain in full (rest from reference TRBV30 and TRBJ2-7): SQTIHQWPATLVQPVGSPLSLECTVEGTSNPNLYWYRQAAGRGLQLLFYSVGIGQISSEVPQNLSASRPQDRQFILSSKKLLLSDSGFYLCAWTGQGFHEQYFGPGTRLTVT.

This clone showed up just a few times. CDR3 loop: CSVSSTNYGYTF. In nucleotides, the CDR3 is TGCAGCGTAAGCTCGACGAACTATGGCTACACCTTC. This chain links TRBV29-1 with TRBJ1-2, with D unclear. Germline-derived CDR1 and CDR2 are SQVTM and ANQGSEA. This CDR3 region has 12 residues. Trimming cost V 6 bases and J 2 bases, with 10 bases left between them.

This clone showed up just a few times. The V call is TRBV6-5, the J call TRBJ1-6; 7 bases line up with TRBD1. CDR1 is MNHEY, CDR2 SVGAGI, per germline. The CDR3 has 15 amino acids. With V trimmed by 5 bases and J by 7 bases, 8 bases remained unmatched. The CDR3 spells CASSPSTGSNSPLHF. The CDR3 DNA reads TGTGCCAGCAGTCCCTCGACAGGGTCCAATTCACCCCTCCACTTT.

This clone was counted a single time. In DNA form, the CDR3 reads TGTGCCTGGAGTGTTGCAGGGGGCGGTTATGGCTACACCTTC. This translates into CAWSVAGGGYGYTF. The chain combines TRBV30 with TRBJ1-2, with 8 bases that match TRBD1. The V gene end was trimmed by 0 bases and the J gene end by 5 bases; junction bases not matched to a gene: 5. The germline V gene has CDR1 GTSNPN and CDR2 SVGIG (reference sequence). The CDR3 loop spans 14 amino acids.

As for this clone: An end of the junction differs from the germline gene, which may be a read error. The genes are TRBV2 and TRBJ2-7; TRBD1 is a possible D gene (7 bases). CDR1 is SNHLY and CDR2 is FYNNEI in the germline V gene. The CDR3 is made up of 11 amino acids. The DNA for the CDR3 is TGCGCAGGGGGGATCGCCTACGAGCAGTACTTC. This codes for CAGGIAYEQYF.

J is TRBJ2-3 and V is TRBV2, with TRBD1 as a possible D gene (5 bases). Germline-derived CDR1 and CDR2 are SNHLY and FYNNEI. The CDR3 contains 14 residues. Trimming took 2 bases from V and 1 from J, leaving 7 bases between them. The CDR3 is CASSELTGTDTQYF. The CDR3 DNA reads as TGTGCCAGCAGTGAATTGACAGGCACAGATACGCAGTATTTT.

The V gene is TRBV11-2, the J gene TRBJ2-7, with 9 bases that match TRBD1. V was clipped by 5 bases and J by 5 bases; unmatched bases: 7. Germline CDR1 and CDR2: SGHAT and FQNNGV. This CDR3 has 14 residues. The CDR3 is CASSRAGQGNEQYF. The CDR3 bases are TGTGCCAGCAGCCGTGCGGGACAGGGTAACGAGCAGTACTTC.

The CDR3 reads CASSLAGTPRDASGYTF. CDR3 DNA: TGTGCCAGCAGCTTGGCCGGGACCCCTCGGGATGCATCTGGCTACACCTTC. This chain links TRBV7-2 with TRBJ1-2; D is possibly TRBD1 (5 bases). V shed 3 bases and J shed 7 bases, with 24 bases lying between them. CDR3 length: 17 amino acids. Germline assignment: CDR1 SGHTA and CDR2 FQGNSA.

This clone was counted between two and nine times. The chain carries TRBV5-1 and TRBJ2-2; the match to TRBD1 covers 8 bases. Germline CDR1 reads SGHRS; CDR2 reads YFSETQ. The J segment lost 6 bases and the V segment lost 4 bases, leaving 5 bases of the junction unmatched. CDR3 size: 14 residues. For the CDR3, the DNA is TGCGCCAGCAGCCCCGGGACAGGCCCCGGGGAGCTGTTTTTT. Encoded protein: CASSPGTGPGELFF.

This clone showed up just once. This sequence joins TRBV2 and TRBJ2-5; D remains unclear. The ends were cut back, 7 bases at V and 4 bases at J, with 16 bases in the middle. The CDR3 runs to 14 residues. The germline gives CDR1 SNHLY, CDR2 FYNNEI. The CDR3 coding sequence is TGTGCCAGCACGGTATACGGGCTCGGAGAGACCCAGTACTTC. Its translation: CASTVYGLGETQYF.

V gene TRBV2 combines with J gene TRBJ2-1; 10 bases fit TRBD2. Germline CDR1 is SNHLY and CDR2 is FYNNEI. CDR3 size: 14 residues. V lost 6 bases to trimming and J lost 12 bases; unmatched junction nucleotides: 11. CDR3 loop: CASSPGSGGGVQFF. In nucleotides, the CDR3 is TGTGCCAGCAGCCCAGGGAGCGGGGGGGGAGTGCAGTTCTTC.

This clone has more than one count but fewer than ten. The gene calls are TRBV29-1 and TRBJ1-2, with 8 bases identical to TRBD1. From germline, CDR1 is SQVTM and CDR2 ANQGSEA. The CDR3 covers 14 residues. V was clipped by 0 bases and J by 8 bases; unmatched bases: 8. The chain's CDR3 is CSVEEPRGREGYTF. The CDR3 nucleotides read TGCAGCGTTGAAGAGCCCAGGGGGCGAGAGGGCTACACCTTC.

V gene TRBV30 combines with J gene TRBJ1-2; D gene uncertain. Germline V gene lookup returns CDR1 GTSNPN and CDR2 SVGIG (reference sequence). With 2 bases removed from V and 1 base from J, the gap between germline ends came to 8 bases. The CDR3 loop spans 13 amino acids. In DNA form, the CDR3 reads TGTGCCTGGAGTATGGGAGATAACTATGGCTACACCTTC. Protein product: CAWSMGDNYGYTF.

CDR3 bases: TGTGCCAGCAGTGTCCGGATCGGTATACCGGAGCAGTACTTC. Amino acids: CASSVRIGIPEQYF. This chain connects TRBV2 to TRBJ2-7; D is unclear. The germline V gene encodes CDR1 SNHLY and CDR2 FYNNEI. V dropped 4 bases and J dropped 7 bases, with 17 bases sitting between them. The CDR3 consists of 14 residues.

The CDR3 spells CASSEGAVSTYYGYTF. Here the CDR3 DNA reads TGTGCCAGCAGCGAGGGGGCAGTCTCCACCTACTATGGCTACACCTTC. The chain couples TRBV7-2 to TRBJ1-2; TRBD1 matches 7 bases. Losses at the gene ends were 5 bases for V and 3 bases for J; bases not matched to a gene: 12. The CDR3 sequence is 16 residues long. The germline gives CDR1 SGHTA, CDR2 FQGNSA. Full variable domain (remainder filled in from reference TRBV7-2 and TRBJ1-2): GAGVSQSPSNKVTEKGKDVELRCDPISGHTALYWYRQSLGQGLEFLIYFQGNSAPDKSGLPSDRFSAERTGGSVSTLTIQRTQQEDSAVYLCASSEGAVSTYYGYTFGSGTRLTVV.